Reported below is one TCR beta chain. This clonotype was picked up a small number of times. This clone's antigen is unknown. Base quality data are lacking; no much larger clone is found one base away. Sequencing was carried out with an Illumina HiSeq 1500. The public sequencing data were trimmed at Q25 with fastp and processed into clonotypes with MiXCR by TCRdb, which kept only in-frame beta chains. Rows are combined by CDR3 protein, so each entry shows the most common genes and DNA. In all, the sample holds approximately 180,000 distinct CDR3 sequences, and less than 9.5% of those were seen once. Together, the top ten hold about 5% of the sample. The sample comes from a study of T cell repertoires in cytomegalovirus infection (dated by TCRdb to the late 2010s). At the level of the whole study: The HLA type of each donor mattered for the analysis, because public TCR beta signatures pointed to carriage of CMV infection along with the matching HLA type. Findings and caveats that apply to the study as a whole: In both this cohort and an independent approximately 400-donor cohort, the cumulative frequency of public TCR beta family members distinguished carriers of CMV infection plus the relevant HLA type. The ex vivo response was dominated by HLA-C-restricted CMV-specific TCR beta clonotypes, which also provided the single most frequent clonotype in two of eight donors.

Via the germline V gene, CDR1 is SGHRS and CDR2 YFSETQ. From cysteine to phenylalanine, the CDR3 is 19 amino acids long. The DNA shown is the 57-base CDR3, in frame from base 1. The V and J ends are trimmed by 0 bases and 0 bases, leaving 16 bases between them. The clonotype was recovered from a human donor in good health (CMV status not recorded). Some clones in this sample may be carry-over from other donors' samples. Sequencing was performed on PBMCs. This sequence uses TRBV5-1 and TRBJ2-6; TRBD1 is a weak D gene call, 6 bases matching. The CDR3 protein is CASSLGQAWGLSGANVLTF. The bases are TGCGCCAGCAGCTTGGGACAGGCTTGGGGTCTCTCTGGGGCCAACGTCCTGACTTTC.